Presented here are 26 T cell receptor beta chains from one specimen sequenced in a study of blood T cell repertoires in COVID-19. Profiled with immunoSEQ multiplex PCR; TCRdb holds only in-frame clones, not every one. Of 250,000 to 350,000 clones in the sample, approximately 85% were seen once. Sequencing was carried out using peripheral blood. The receptors come from a human donor with COVID-19, enrolled during active disease. The donor label of this sample is uncertain.

The genes are TRBV30 and TRBJ2-4; weak D call: TRBD2 (5 bases). The CDR3 loop spans 14 amino acids. Germline CDR1 reads GTSNPN; CDR2 reads SVGIG (reference sequence). V dropped 3 bases and J dropped 0 bases, with 9 bases sitting between them. The CDR3 bases are TGTGCCTGGAGAACGGGATTAGCCAAAAACATTCAGTACTTC. Its protein is CAWRTGLAKNIQYF.

The chain employs TRBV18 and TRBJ1-6; D is perhaps TRBD1 (6 bases). V was clipped by 3 bases and J by 7 bases, with 10 bases between them. This CDR3 comprises 14 residues. Germline V CDR1 and CDR2: KGHSH, LQKENI. Here the CDR3 reads CASSPRTENSPLHF. CDR3 nucleotide sequence: TGTGCCAGCTCACCCAGGACAGAAAATTCACCCCTCCACTTT. The full variable domain, rest sourced from reference TRBV18 and TRBJ1-6, is NAGVMQNPRHLVRRRGQEARLRCSPMKGHSHVYWYRQLPEEGLKFMVYLQKENIIDESGMPKERFSAEFPKEGPSILRIQQVVRGDSAAYFCASSPRTENSPLHFGNGTRLTVT.

This clone has only a few counts. This CDR3 is also generated by other DNA sequences in the sample. J is TRBJ1-5 and V is TRBV5-1; 8 nucleotides line up with TRBD1. Germline loops: CDR1 SGHRS, CDR2 YFSETQ. This CDR3 has 14 residues. Unmatched junction bases numbered 2, after V lost 0 bases and J lost 6 bases. The CDR3 DNA reads TGCGCCAGCAGCTTGGGACAGGGGTCTCAGCCCCAGCATTTT. As protein: CASSLGQGSQPQHF.

The gene calls are TRBV6-5 and TRBJ1-3; D remains ambiguous. Trimming took off 2 bases at V and 0 bases at J, with 8 bases between the two ends. The CDR3 totals 15 residues. The V gene's germline CDR1 is MNHEY and CDR2 SVGAGI. The CDR3 loop is CASSYELSSGNTIYF. Written as DNA, the CDR3 is TGTGCCAGCAGTTACGAGCTTTCCTCTGGAAACACCATATATTTT.

This rearrangement joins TRBV3-1 (or the pseudogene TRBV3-2) to TRBJ1-4; TRBD1 aligns across 9 bases. The CDR3 has 14 residues. Germline assignment: CDR1 LGHDT and CDR2 YNNKEL (reference sequence). With 4 bases clipped from V and 11 bases from J, the junction kept 8 bases outside the gene matches. The CDR3 protein is CASSLRDRDGKLFF. DNA for the CDR3: TGTGCCAGCAGCCTCCGGGACAGGGATGGGAAACTGTTTTTT.

The J gene is TRBJ1-6, the V gene TRBV7-9; D is uncertain. Germline CDR1 reads SEHNR; CDR2 reads FQNEAQ (reference sequence). V was clipped by 1 base and J by 10 bases, with 8 bases between them. CDR3 size: 13 residues. The CDR3 nucleotides are TGTGCCAGCAGCTTAGTGACTAACTCACCCCTCCACTTT. It yields the protein CASSLVTNSPLHF.

The chain has TRBV28 and TRBJ1-5; D unclear. Germline lookup yields CDR1 MDHEN and CDR2 SYDVKM. The CDR3 runs to 13 residues. The V end was cut by 6 bases, the J end by 4 bases, with 10 bases between. The CDR3 nucleotides are TGTGCCAGCAGACCCGACAAGAATCAGCCCCAGCATTTT. Translation gives CASRPDKNQPQHF.

The chain joins TRBV5-1 to TRBJ2-1; D is uncertain. Per germline, CDR1 SGHRS and CDR2 YFSETQ. The CDR3 is made up of 14 amino acids. V lost 0 bases and J lost 0, with 4 bases in between. The CDR3 DNA reads TGCGCCAGCAGCTTGGACTACTCCTACAATGAGCAGTTCTTC. Its protein is CASSLDYSYNEQFF. The whole variable domain, remainder taken from reference TRBV5-1 and TRBJ2-1, is KAGVTQTPRYLIKTRGQQVTLSCSPISGHRSVSWYQQTPGQGLQFLFEYFSETQRNKGNFPGRFSGRQFSNSRSEMNVSTLELGDSALYLCASSLDYSYNEQFFGPGTRLTVL.

The chain uses TRBV6-5 and TRBJ1-5; maybe TRBD1 (5 bases). Trimming removed 6 bases at V and 2 bases at J, with 11 bases between. The germline V gene has CDR1 MNHEY and CDR2 SVGAGI. CDR3 size: 14 residues. The CDR3: CASRRGVGNQPQHF. CDR3 DNA: TGTGCCAGCAGGCGGGGGGTTGGCAATCAGCCCCAGCATTTT.

CDR3 bases: TGTGCCAGCAGTGTACCCCGGGACAGAAGATTCTATAGCAATCAGCCCCAGCATTTT. Protein product: CASSVPRDRRFYSNQPQHF. The rearrangement links TRBV28 to TRBJ1-5; 7 nucleotides agree with TRBD1. V lost 5 bases and J lost 0; bases outside the gene matches: 16. The germline CDR1 and CDR2 sequences are MDHEN and SYDVKM. CDR3 length: 19 amino acids. Full variable domain (rest looked up from reference TRBV28 and TRBJ1-5): DVKVTQSSRYLVKRTGEKVFLECVQDMDHENMFWYRQDPGLGLRLIYFSYDVKMKEKGDIPEGYSVSREKKERFSLILESASTNQTSMYLCASSVPRDRRFYSNQPQHFGDGTRLSIL.

The chain carries TRBV3-1 (or the pseudogene TRBV3-2) and TRBJ2-5; 7 nucleotides line up with TRBD2. Per the germline V gene, CDR1 is LGHDT and CDR2 is YNNKEL (reference sequence). CDR3 length equals 14 residues. V was clipped by 6 bases and J by 7 bases; unmatched bases: 11. CDR3 sequence (DNA): TGTGCCAGCAGTCCTGAGCGGGATAGGGGGACCCAGTACTTC. Its protein is CASSPERDRGTQYF.

The rearrangement links TRBV20-1 to TRBJ1-2; unclear D gene. Germline loops: CDR1 DFQATT, CDR2 SNEGSKA (reference sequence). Trimming shortened V by 3 bases and J by 0 bases, and 8 bases separated the two germline ends. This CDR3 has 13 amino acids. The CDR3 here is CSASYGANYGYTF. CDR3 in DNA: TGCAGTGCTAGTTATGGAGCTAACTATGGCTACACCTTC.

V usage is TRBV21-1 and J usage is TRBJ1-1; the D call TRBD1 from the table was never checked on the DNA. TRBV21-1 is noted as a pseudogene. This CDR3 spans 18 amino acids. The CDR3 spells CASSKEQQDPLMNTEAFF. The CDR3, as DNA: TGTGCCAGCAGCAAAGAGCAGCAGGATCCGCTTATGAACACTGAAGCTTTCTTT.

The CDR3 protein is CAWSVLGGALTGELFF. The CDR3 DNA reads TGTGCCTGGAGTGTACTGGGAGGGGCGCTCACCGGGGAGCTGTTTTTT. The chain employs TRBV30 and TRBJ2-2; 7 bases are a match to TRBD2. This CDR3 is 16 amino acids long. Germline V gene sequence: CDR1 GTSNPN, CDR2 SVGIG (reference sequence). The V gene end was trimmed by 0 bases and the J gene end by 4 bases; junction bases not matched to a gene: 8. Combining the CDR3 with reference TRBV30 and TRBJ2-2 gives the whole variable domain SQTIHQWPATLVQPVGSPLSLECTVEGTSNPNLYWYRQAAGRGLQLLFYSVGIGQISSEVPQNLSASRPQDRQFILSSKKLLLSDSGFYLCAWSVLGGALTGELFFGEGSRLTVL.

The genes are TRBV6-5 and TRBJ2-7, with a tentative D call TRBD1 (5 bases). This CDR3 comprises 14 residues. CDR1 and CDR2 from the germline V gene are MNHEY and SVGAGI. V lost 6 bases and J 1 base, leaving 13 bases between the germline ends. The CDR3 coding sequence is TGTGCCAGCAGCAAACTTGACAGATCCTACGAGCAGTACTTC. Encoded protein: CASSKLDRSYEQYF.

CDR3 sequence: CASSDGRGSGANVLTF. The CDR3, as DNA: TGTGCCAGCAGCGATGGGAGGGGCTCTGGGGCCAACGTCCTGACTTTC. The chain joins TRBV9 to TRBJ2-6; 7 bases align to TRBD2. The CDR3 loop spans 16 amino acids. The germline gives CDR1 SGDLS, CDR2 YYNGEE. V shed 3 bases, J shed 0 bases, and the junction held 3 bases outside the gene matches.

The rearrangement joins TRBV11-2 to TRBJ2-7; tentatively, D is TRBD2 (5 bases). In germline, CDR1 is SGHAT, CDR2 FQNNGV. The CDR3 runs 13 residues. Trimming removed 7 bases from V and 1 base from J, with 11 bases in between. The DNA of the CDR3 is TGTGCCAGCAAACTAGGGCGTTCCTACGAGCAGTACTTC. Protein product: CASKLGRSYEQYF.

The chain couples TRBV24-1 to TRBJ1-2, with TRBD1 as a possible D gene (6 bases). The CDR3 contains 13 residues. Trimming stripped 10 bases from V and 6 bases from J, with 17 bases between. Germline CDR1 is KGHDR and CDR2 is SFDVKD. CDR3 sequence reads: CATGGDLQNGYTF. In nucleotides, the CDR3 is TGTGCCACAGGGGGTGACCTCCAGAATGGCTACACCTTC.

This clone was seen a handful of times. The chain is built from TRBV5-4 and TRBJ1-1, with 7 bases that match TRBD1. V lost 6 bases to trimming and J lost 1 base; unmatched junction nucleotides: 3. CDR1 is SGHNT and CDR2 is YYREEE in the germline V gene (reference sequence). The CDR3 sequence is 13 residues long. The CDR3: CASKDRRNTEAFF. DNA for the CDR3: TGTGCCAGCAAGGACAGGAGGAACACTGAAGCTTTCTTT.

The chain has TRBV7-6 and TRBJ1-3; the D gene is possibly TRBD1 (6 bases). The germline V and J ends were trimmed by 10 bases and 7 bases, with 23 bases remaining between them. Per the germline V gene, CDR1 is SGHVS and CDR2 is FNYEAQ. This CDR3 has 15 residues. Written as DNA, the CDR3 is TGTGCCACCGCCGGTGGGCAGGGGTTAGGTAACACCATATATTTT. Protein sequence: CATAGGQGLGNTIYF.

V gene TRBV30 combines with J gene TRBJ2-7; 7 nucleotides match TRBD2. Germline V gene data show CDR1 as GTSNPN and CDR2 as SVGIG (reference sequence). The CDR3 is made up of 12 amino acids. After removal of 6 bases from V and 6 bases from J, the junction contained 8 bases not matched to a gene. CDR3 sequence: CACSPTSLEQYF. The CDR3 DNA is TGTGCCTGCTCCCCGACTAGCCTCGAGCAGTACTTC.

V is TRBV6-1 and J is TRBJ2-7; tentative D call: TRBD2 (5 bases). V was clipped by 2 bases and J by 5 bases, with 13 bases between them. The CDR3 is made up of 14 amino acids. Germline V gives CDR1 MNHNS, CDR2 SASEGT. CDR3 sequence: CASSELEASDEQYF. The CDR3 region has the DNA TGTGCCAGCAGTGAACTGGAGGCCTCAGACGAGCAGTACTTC.

This clone appeared once. The chain joins TRBV5-4 to TRBJ2-1; TRBD2 matches 7 bases. V gave up 2 bases and J gave up 6 bases; unmatched junction bases: 14. CDR1 SGHNT and CDR2 YYREEE come from the germline V gene (reference sequence). The CDR3 loop spans 17 amino acids. CDR3 DNA sequence: TGTGCCAGCAGCTTTGGTTATCGTCCAGCGGGATCCAATGAGCAGTTCTTC. Protein sequence: CASSFGYRPAGSNEQFF.

This sequence joins TRBV28 and TRBJ1-1; D may be TRBD1 (5 bases). Trimming pared 3 bases from V and 3 bases from J, leaving 14 bases between. This CDR3 spans 15 amino acids. Germline V gene data show CDR1 as MDHEN and CDR2 as SYDVKM. CDR3 protein: CASSLGGNLDTEAFF. The CDR3 region has the DNA TGTGCCAGCAGTTTGGGGGGGAATCTGGACACTGAAGCTTTCTTT.

This rearrangement joins TRBV7-3 to TRBJ2-2; 8 positions match TRBD1. This CDR3 is 16 amino acids long. Germline CDR1 is SGHTA and CDR2 is FQGTGA. The junction had 8 bases not matched to a gene; V was cut back by 5 bases and J by 3 bases. The CDR3 is CASSPTGVSDTGELFF. CDR3 DNA: TGTGCCAGCAGCCCGACAGGGGTTAGCGACACCGGGGAGCTGTTTTTT.

The chain joins TRBV12-3 or TRBV12-4 to TRBJ2-2; the D gene is possibly TRBD2 (5 bases). Deletions cut 8 bases from V and 13 bases from J, with 14 bases between. This CDR3 region has 11 residues. The CDR3 DNA sequence: TGTGCCAGCGGGAGTGCCGTTAGGCTGTTTTTT. Residues: CASGSAVRLFF.